This TCR beta chain was recorded in a study of cytomegalovirus exposure and HLA in healthy donors. The sample holds a few counts of this clone. 60 Vbeta and 13 Jbeta primers were used in PCR. Measured with immunoSEQ multiplex PCR; TCRdb has only the in-frame clones, and not every one. The profile shows about 180,000 clones, 65% to 80% of them singletons. Germline CDR1 and CDR2: SGHTA and FQGNSA. V was cut by 5 bases and J by 2 bases, with 4 bases left in between. CDR3 length equals 11 residues. The sample comprised PBMCs. The V call is TRBV7-2, the J call TRBJ2-7, with D uncertain. This receptor was taken from a woman aged 25 to 39 in good health and CMV-seropositive. CDR3 loop: CASSPAYEQYF. For the CDR3, the DNA is TGTGCCAGCAGCCCCGCCTACGAGCAGTACTTC. The full variable domain, with the rest looked up from reference TRBV7-2 and TRBJ2-7, is GAGVSQSPSNKVTEKGKDVELRCDPISGHTALYWYRQSLGQGLEFLIYFQGNSAPDKSGLPSDRFSAERTGGSVSTLTIQRTQQEDSAVYLCASSPAYEQYFGPGTRLTVT.